Listed below are T cell receptor beta chains from one sample, sequenced in a study of blood T cell repertoires in COVID-19. Sequencing was performed with immunoSEQ multiplex PCR; in TCRdb, only in-frame clones are kept and a portion is missing. The table shows 250,000 to 350,000 clones, with about 88% occurring only once. Sequenced material: peripheral blood. The receptors here all came from a woman in her 30s with COVID-19, enrolled during active disease. Each CDR3 is given with its conserved first and last residue. A D gene is named only where the DNA matches it firmly. Not all rows give a size; the values are once, few, many and, for expanded clones, a class.

clone_size	d_call	v_call	j_call	cdr3_nt	cdr3_aa
few	-	TRBV11-2	TRBJ2-2	TGTGCCAGCAGCTTCGGGGAAATCACCGGGGAGCTGTTTTTT	CASSFGEITGELFF
-	-	TRBV29-1	TRBJ2-7	TGCAGCGTTGAAGGGCTAGCGCAATCCCCCTACGAGCAGTACTTC	CSVEGLAQSPYEQYF
-	-	TRBV5-4	TRBJ1-2	TGTGCCAGCAGCCCGCGGCCAGTCTATGGCTACACCTTC	CASSPRPVYGYTF
-	TRBD2	TRBV10-2	TRBJ2-5	TGCGCCAGCGGAGCGGGGCAAGAGACCCAGTACTTC	CASGAGQETQYF
-	-	TRBV9	TRBJ2-7	TGTGCCAGCAGCGACAGGCTAGGGGGCGAGCAGTACTTC	CASSDRLGGEQYF
-	TRBD2	TRBV28	TRBJ2-1	TGTGCCAGCATTGAGGTAGCGGGCAATGAGCAGTTCTTC	CASIEVAGNEQFF
-	-	TRBV11-2	TRBJ2-1	TGTGCCAGCAGCTTAGGAGGAGGCTCCTACAATGAGCAGTTCTTC	CASSLGGGSYNEQFF
-	TRBD2	TRBV3-1/TRBV3-2	TRBJ2-5	TGTGCCAGCAGCCCTAGCGGAAAAGAGACCCAGTACTTC	CASSPSGKETQYF
-	TRBD2	TRBV30	TRBJ2-1	TGTGCCTGGAGTGGTCGAGGCGGGAGGGCCGGTGAGCAGTTCTTC	CAWSGRGGRAGEQFF
-	TRBD1	TRBV19	TRBJ2-2	TGTGCCAGTAGTCCTAAGGACAGGGGGCCTATCGGGGAGCTGTTTTTT	CASSPKDRGPIGELFF
-	-	TRBV10-2	TRBJ2-7	TGCGCCGCAGCGGAAAGGATGTTCTACGAGCAGTACTTC	CAAAERMFYEQYF
-	-	TRBV27	TRBJ1-2	TGTGCCAGCAGTCCCAGTTCCTTCCATGGCTACACCTTC	CASSPSSFHGYTF
-	-	TRBV25-1	TRBJ1-4	TGTGCCAGCACCACCCGGTACACGCCCGGGGGAACTAATGAAAAACTGTTTTTT	CASTTRYTPGGTNEKLFF
-	-	TRBV2	TRBJ2-2	TGTGCCAGCAGGGGACTGATCAACACCGGGGAGCTGTTTTTT	CASRGLINTGELFF
-	TRBD1	TRBV18	TRBJ1-4	TGTGCCAGCTCTTCGGACAGGGGTGAAAAACTGTTTTTT	CASSSDRGEKLFF
-	TRBD1	TRBV28	TRBJ2-1	TGTGCCAGCGGGGGGGACAGGGCTTACAATGAGCAGTTCTTC	CASGGDRAYNEQFF
-	TRBD1	TRBV10-3	TRBJ1-4	TGTGCCATCAGTGAGTTGGGACAGGGTGATGAAAAACTGTTTTTT	CAISELGQGDEKLFF
-	-	TRBV30	TRBJ2-3	TGTGCCTGGAGTGTAAGCAGGACAGATACGCAGTATTTT	CAWSVSRTDTQYF
-	TRBD1	TRBV10-2	TRBJ1-6	TGCGCCAGCACTACTGCAGCCTCCGGGACAGGGGGCCAGTATTCACCCCTCCACTTT	CASTTAASGTGGQYSPLHF
-	TRBD2	TRBV29-1	TRBJ2-3	TGCAGCGCTACTAGCGGGAGTGCCGATACGCAGTATTTT	CSATSGSADTQYF
-	-	TRBV30	TRBJ2-3	TGTGCCTGGACCGGAGGGAATACGCAGTATTTT	CAWTGGNTQYF
-	TRBD1	TRBV29-1	TRBJ1-3	TGCAGCGTTACAGGGGCGACTGGAAACACCATATATTTT	CSVTGATGNTIYF
-	-	TRBV11-2	TRBJ1-1	TGTGCCAGCAGCCCGCCTGACAGGATTGAAGCTTTCTTT	CASSPPDRIEAFF
-	TRBD2	TRBV3-1/TRBV3-2	TRBJ2-1	TGTGCCAGCAGCCAAGCCCAGCGGGAGGGGAGCTCCTACAATGAGCAGTTCTTC	CASSQAQREGSSYNEQFF
few	-	TRBV7-2	TRBJ2-7	TGTGCCAGCAGCTTAGGAGCAGGGGTAGCCTACGAGCAGTACTTC	CASSLGAGVAYEQYF
-	TRBD1	TRBV20-1	TRBJ1-5	TGCAGTGCTAGTTCGGACAGGGGGGAGGGCAATCAGCCCCAGCATTTT	CSASSDRGEGNQPQHF
-	TRBD1	TRBV28	TRBJ2-3	TGTGCCAGCAGTCCGTGGGACAGGACAAAAAGCACAGATACGCAGTATTTT	CASSPWDRTKSTDTQYF